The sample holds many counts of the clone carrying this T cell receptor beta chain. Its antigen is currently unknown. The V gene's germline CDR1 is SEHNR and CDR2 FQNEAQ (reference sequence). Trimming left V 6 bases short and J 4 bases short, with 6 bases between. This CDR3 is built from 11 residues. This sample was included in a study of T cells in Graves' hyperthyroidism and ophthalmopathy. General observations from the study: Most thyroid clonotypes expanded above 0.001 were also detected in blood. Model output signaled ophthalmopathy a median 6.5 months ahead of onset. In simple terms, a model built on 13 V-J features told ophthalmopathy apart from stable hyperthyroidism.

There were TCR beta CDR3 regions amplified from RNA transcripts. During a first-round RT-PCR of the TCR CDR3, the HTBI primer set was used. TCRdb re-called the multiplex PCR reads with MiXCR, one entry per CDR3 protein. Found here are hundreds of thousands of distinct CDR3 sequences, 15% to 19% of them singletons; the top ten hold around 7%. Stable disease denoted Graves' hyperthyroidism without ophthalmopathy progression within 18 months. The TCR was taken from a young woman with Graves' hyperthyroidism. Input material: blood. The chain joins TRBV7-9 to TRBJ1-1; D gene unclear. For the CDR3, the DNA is TGTGCCAGCAGATTAACCACTGAAGCTTTCTTT. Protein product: CASRLTTEAFF.